A single sample is the source of the 19 T cell receptor beta chains below, sequenced in a study of blood T cells in healthy people across ages (dated by TCRdb to the mid-2010s). Libraries were prepared through 5' RACE. Sequencing used an Illumina HiSeq 2500. A second PCR of roughly 7 to 11 cycles was performed with a sample-barcoded 5' primer and a J-beta primer mix. TCRdb itself trimmed the public reads at Q25 with fastp, ran MiXCR and retained productive beta chains. CDR3 protein duplicates are merged, each entry listing the most common genes and DNA. In this sample the table shows 1.5 million to 2 million distinct CDR3 sequences, 28% of which occur a single time. The top ten clonotypes cover roughly 8% of the sample. The specimen sequenced was blood. All receptors derive from a woman aged 25 to 39 in good health.

This clonotype was counted between two and nine times. The junction differs from germline at one of its ends, possibly a read error. The gene calls are TRBV10-1 and TRBJ2-1; 9 bases match TRBD2. Germline values: CDR1 WNHNN, CDR2 SYGVQD (reference sequence). This CDR3 region has 16 residues. The CDR3, as DNA: TGTGCCAGCAGTGAGACTCTCGCGGGGGGGCCGGGTGAGCAGTTCTTC. It translates to CASSETLAGGPGEQFF.

On this clonotype itself: Just one base apart from a much larger clone, this may be a read error. The chain uses TRBV20-1 and TRBJ2-1, with D perhaps TRBD2 (5 bases). Germline V gene sequence: CDR1 DFQATT, CDR2 SNEGSKA (reference sequence). This CDR3 has 11 amino acids. CDR3 nucleotide sequence: TGCAGTACTAAAGACTACAATGAGCAGGTCTTC. Its protein product is CSTKDYNEQVF.

In this sample, this clonotype turned up a few times. The chain carries TRBV20-1 and TRBJ1-1; D is undetermined. Trimming stripped 0 bases from V and 1 base from J, with 6 bases between. The CDR3 sequence is 13 residues long. Germline CDR1 is DFQATT and CDR2 is SNEGSKA (reference sequence). CDR3 protein: CSARDRRNTEAFF. As DNA, the CDR3 is TGCAGTGCTAGAGATCGACGGAACACTGAAGCTTTCTTT.

This clonotype was counted ten times or more. The rearrangement joins TRBV20-1 to TRBJ2-4; TRBD1 agrees at 9 bases. Germline CDR1 is DFQATT and CDR2 is SNEGSKA (reference sequence). Germline trimming cut 0 bases from V and 0 bases from J; bases unmatched to any gene: 6. This CDR3 contains 17 residues. CDR3 coding DNA: TGCAGTGCTAGAGATCCACGACAGGGGGGAGCCAAAAACATTCAGTACTTC. Encoded protein: CSARDPRQGGAKNIQYF.

This chain links TRBV12-3 or TRBV12-4 with TRBJ1-2; TRBD1 is a possible D gene (5 bases). Trimming took 3 bases from V and 7 from J, leaving 15 bases between them. The CDR3 is 14 residues long. CDR3 region: CASSFAPGTCGYTF. In DNA form, the CDR3 reads TGTGCCAGCAGTTTCGCCCCCGGGACCTGTGGCTACACCTTC.

The chain carries TRBV20-1 and TRBJ2-1; D uncertain. The closer fit of TRBJ2-7 to the DNA end suggests the J call may be wrong. The CDR3 loop spans 15 amino acids. Per the germline V gene, CDR1 is DFQATT and CDR2 is SNEGSKA (reference sequence). The CDR3 coding sequence is TGCAGTGCTAGAGCCTCCAAACGGGCCTACAATGAGCAGTACTTC. It yields the protein CSARASKRAYNEQYF.

There are many counts of this clonotype. V gene TRBV19 combines with J gene TRBJ2-1; 9 nucleotides line up with TRBD1. CDR3 length: 14 amino acids. CDR1 is LNHDA, CDR2 SQIVND, per germline (reference sequence). J was trimmed by 8 bases and V by 5 bases; bases with no gene match: 7. The CDR3 DNA reads as TGTGCCAGTAGTTCACAGGGGGCATACTATGAGCAGTTCTTC. Translated: CASSSQGAYYEQFF.

Regarding this clonotype: One end of the junction varies from germline; a read error may be responsible. The chain employs TRBV5-1 and TRBJ2-6; weak D call: TRBD2 (6 bases). This CDR3 comprises 15 residues. Germline values: CDR1 SGHRS, CDR2 YFSETQ. CDR3 residues: CAGSLEGSGANVLTF. The CDR3 DNA sequence: TGCGCCGGCAGCTTGGAGGGTTCTGGGGCCAACGTCCTGACTTTC.

This clonotype appeared once. Relative to the germline gene, one junction end is altered; a read error may explain this. The chain employs TRBV7-9 and TRBJ2-7, with 11 nucleotides matching TRBD1. This CDR3 is built from 14 residues. CDR1 is SEHNR and CDR2 is FQNEAQ in the germline V gene (reference sequence). CDR3 DNA sequence: TGTGTCAGCAGCCGGGACAGGGGGTTATTTGAGCAGTACTTC. It is translated as CVSSRDRGLFEQYF. Based on the CDR3 plus reference TRBV7-9 and TRBJ2-7, the full variable domain is DTGVSQNPRHKITKRGQNVTFRCDPISEHNRLYWYRQTLGQGPEFLTYFQNEAQLEKSRLLSDRFSAERPKGSFSTLEIQRTEQGDSAMYLCVSSRDRGLFEQYFGPGTRLTVT.

This clonotype occurred many times. CDR3 region: CASSFGGRTDTQYF. The CDR3, as DNA: TGTGCCAGCAGTTTCGGCGGCCGCACAGATACGCAGTATTTT. The rearrangement links TRBV12-3 or TRBV12-4 to TRBJ2-3; no definite D call. This CDR3 region has 14 residues. V was trimmed by 3 bases and J by 1 base, leaving 8 bases between them.

The chain recombines TRBV12-3 or TRBV12-4 with TRBJ1-5; 7 bases are shared with TRBD1. The V and J ends lost 8 bases and 6 bases, in that order; junction bases with no gene match: 10. The CDR3 runs to 14 residues. In DNA, the CDR3 is TGTGCCAGCGCGGGGGCAGGGGGTACTCAGCCCCAGCATTTT. Encoded protein: CASAGAGGTQPQHF.

This clonotype was detected only a few times. The chain joins TRBV7-2 to TRBJ1-2; possible D gene TRBD1, 5 bases. Trimming took 5 bases from V and 2 from J, leaving 12 bases between them. Germline CDR1 and CDR2: SGHTA and FQGNSA. CDR3 length: 14 amino acids. The CDR3 loop is CASSAGGPNYGYTF. CDR3 in DNA: TGTGCCAGCAGCGCTGGGGGTCCAAACTATGGCTACACCTTC.

This clonotype was counted ten times or more. The chain uses TRBV29-1 and TRBJ2-1; D is uncertain. The germline V gene has CDR1 SQVTM and CDR2 ANQGSEA. V shed 3 bases and J shed 0 bases, with 9 bases lying between them. The CDR3 covers 14 residues. CDR3 nucleotide sequence: TGCAGCGTTGAGCCCCGCAGCTCCTACAATGAGCAGTTCTTC. Translated: CSVEPRSSYNEQFF.

This clonotype was counted at least ten times. The V gene is TRBV29-1, the J gene TRBJ2-7; D is unresolved. CDR1 SQVTM and CDR2 ANQGSEA come from the germline V gene. The germline V and J ends were trimmed by 4 bases and 4 bases, with 14 bases remaining between them. The CDR3 has 13 residues. The chain's CDR3 is CSVVWGSQYEQYF. CDR3 in DNA: TGCAGCGTTGTCTGGGGATCCCAATACGAGCAGTACTTC.

On this clonotype: A read error may explain this, as a much larger clone is one base away. The CDR3 DNA follows: TGTGCCAGCTCTCCGGCATCTGCTGGAAATGAGCAGTTCTTC. Translating it yields CASSPASAGNEQFF. The rearrangement links TRBV18 to TRBJ2-1; D gene uncertain. The CDR3 spans 14 residues. V was trimmed by 6 bases and J by 7 bases, leaving 16 bases between them. Germline lookup yields CDR1 KGHSH and CDR2 LQKENI.

With respect to this clonotype: A read error may explain this, as a much larger clone is one base away. CDR3 region: CATSDPETQYF. DNA for the CDR3: TGTGCCACCAGTGATCCGGAGACCCAGTACTTC. The chain is built from TRBV24-1 and TRBJ2-5, with no clear D. The V end was cut by 3 bases, the J end by 5 bases, with 3 bases between. Germline values: CDR1 KGHDR, CDR2 SFDVKD. This CDR3 contains 11 residues.

This clonotype has a handful of counts. At one of its ends the junction is not consistent with the germline gene, which may arise from a read error. This chain connects TRBV12-3 or TRBV12-4 to TRBJ1-1, with D perhaps TRBD1 (5 bases). CDR3 length: 14 amino acids. The CDR3 region is CAAREAGRDTEAFF. CDR3 DNA: TGTGCCGCTCGAGAGGCAGGGAGGGATACTGAGGCTTTCTTT.

This clonotype was seen at least ten times. The rearrangement links TRBV18 to TRBJ2-7; TRBD2 matches at 14 bases. The CDR3 is 14 amino acids. CDR1 is KGHSH and CDR2 is LQKENI in the germline V gene. V was clipped by 8 bases and J by 5 bases; unmatched bases: 5. The CDR3 region is CASSPGLAGDEQYF. As DNA, the CDR3 is TGTGCCAGCAGCCCGGGACTAGCGGGAGACGAGCAGTACTTC.

This clonotype was counted between two and nine times. CDR3 bases: TGTGCCAGTAGTATAGGGGGGAGCAACAATGAGCAGTTCTTC. Translated: CASSIGGSNNEQFF. The chain carries TRBV19 and TRBJ2-1; possibly TRBD1 or TRBD2 for D (5 bases each). This CDR3 contains 14 residues. The V end lost 1 base, the J end lost 5 bases, and 9 bases lay between the germline ends. CDR1 LNHDA and CDR2 SQIVND come from the germline V gene (reference sequence).